A single T cell receptor (beta chain) is shown here with its context. This CDR3 is also generated by other DNA sequences in the sample. The data were taken from a study of blood T cell repertoires in COVID-19. The wider study: COVID-19 samples collected from the United States, Italy and Spain covered acute and convalescent phases. Sources were T cells, B-cell-depleted T cells, or PBMCs; the material itself was cDNA or gDNA.

The repertoire was sequenced with immunoSEQ multiplex PCR; TCRdb's copy has only in-frame clones and lacks some. Of approximately 440,000 clones listed, about 91% were seen once; the top ten hold roughly 13%. Unmatched junction bases numbered 4, after V lost 5 bases and J lost 4 bases. The germline CDR1 and CDR2 sequences are MNHEY and SMNVEV (reference sequence). This CDR3 is 14 amino acids long. The V call is TRBV27, the J call TRBJ1-1, with 10 nucleotides matching TRBD1. The sample taken for sequencing was peripheral blood. The clonotype comes from a woman aged 50 to 60 with COVID-19, enrolled during active disease. The CDR3 spells CASSPGTGVTEAFF. The CDR3 DNA sequence: TGTGCCAGCAGTCCTGGGACAGGGGTCACTGAAGCTTTCTTT.